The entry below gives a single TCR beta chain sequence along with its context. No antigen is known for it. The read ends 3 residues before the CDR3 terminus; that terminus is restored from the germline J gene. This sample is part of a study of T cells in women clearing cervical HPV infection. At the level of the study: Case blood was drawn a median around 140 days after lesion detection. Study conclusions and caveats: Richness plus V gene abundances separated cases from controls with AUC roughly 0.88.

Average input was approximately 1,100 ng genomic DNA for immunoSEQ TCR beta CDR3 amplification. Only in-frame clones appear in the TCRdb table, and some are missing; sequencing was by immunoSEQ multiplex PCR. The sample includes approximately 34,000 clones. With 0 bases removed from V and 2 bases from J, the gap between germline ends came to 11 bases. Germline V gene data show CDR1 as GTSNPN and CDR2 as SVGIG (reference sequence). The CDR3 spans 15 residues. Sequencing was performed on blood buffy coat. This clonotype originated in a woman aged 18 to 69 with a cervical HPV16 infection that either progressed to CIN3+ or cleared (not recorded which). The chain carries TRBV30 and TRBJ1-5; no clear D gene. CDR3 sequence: CAWSVGGLGNQPQHF. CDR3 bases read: TGTGCCTGGAGTGTAGGCGGGCTTGGCAATCAGCCC.